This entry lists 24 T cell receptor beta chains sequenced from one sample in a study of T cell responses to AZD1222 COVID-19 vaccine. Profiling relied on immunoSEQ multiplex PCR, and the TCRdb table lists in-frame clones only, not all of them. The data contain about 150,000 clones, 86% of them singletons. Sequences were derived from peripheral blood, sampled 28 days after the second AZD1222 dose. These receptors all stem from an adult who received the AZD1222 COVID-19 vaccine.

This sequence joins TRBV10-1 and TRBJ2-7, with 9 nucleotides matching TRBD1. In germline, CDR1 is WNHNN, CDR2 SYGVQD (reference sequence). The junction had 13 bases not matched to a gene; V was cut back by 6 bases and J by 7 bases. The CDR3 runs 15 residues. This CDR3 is CASSPWTGAGLEQYF. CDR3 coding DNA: TGCGCCAGCAGCCCATGGACAGGGGCTGGTCTGGAGCAGTACTTC.

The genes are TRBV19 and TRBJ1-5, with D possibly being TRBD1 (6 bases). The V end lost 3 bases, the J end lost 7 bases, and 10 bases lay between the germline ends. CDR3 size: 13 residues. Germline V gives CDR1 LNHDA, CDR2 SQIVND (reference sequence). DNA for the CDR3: TGTGCCAGTAGTATCAGGGGTATCCAGCCCCAGCATTTT. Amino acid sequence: CASSIRGIQPQHF.

DNA for the CDR3: TGTGCCAGCAGGCCCGCGGAGGTTAATGAGCAGTTCTTC. This encodes CASRPAEVNEQFF. The rearrangement joins TRBV7-9 to TRBJ2-1; possibly TRBD2 for D (5 bases). Deletions cut 6 bases from V and 7 bases from J, with 13 bases between. The CDR3 runs 13 residues. Germline V gene data show CDR1 as SEHNR and CDR2 as FQNEAQ (reference sequence). The variable domain in full, completed from reference TRBV7-9 and TRBJ2-1, reads DTGVSQNPRHKITKRGQNVTFRCDPISEHNRLYWYRQTLGQGPEFLTYFQNEAQLEKSRLLSDRFSAERPKGSFSTLEIQRTEQGDSAMYLCASRPAEVNEQFFGPGTRLTVL.

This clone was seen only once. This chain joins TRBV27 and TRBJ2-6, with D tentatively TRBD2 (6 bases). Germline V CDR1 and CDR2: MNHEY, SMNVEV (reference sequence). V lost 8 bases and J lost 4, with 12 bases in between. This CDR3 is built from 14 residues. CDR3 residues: CASSSGVGANVLTF. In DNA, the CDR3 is TGTGCCAGCTCTTCGGGGGTCGGGGCCAACGTCCTGACTTTC.

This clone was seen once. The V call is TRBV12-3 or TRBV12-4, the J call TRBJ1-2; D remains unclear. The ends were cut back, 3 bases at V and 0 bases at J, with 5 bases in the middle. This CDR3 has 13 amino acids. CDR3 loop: CASSLMANYGYTF. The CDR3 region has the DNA TGTGCCAGCAGTTTGATGGCTAACTATGGCTACACCTTC.

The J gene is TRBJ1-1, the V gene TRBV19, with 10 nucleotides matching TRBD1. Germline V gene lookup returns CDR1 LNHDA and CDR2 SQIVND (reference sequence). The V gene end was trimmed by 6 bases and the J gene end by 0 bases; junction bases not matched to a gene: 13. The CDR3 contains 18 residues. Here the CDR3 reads CASSRPRDRGTMNTEAFF. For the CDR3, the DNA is TGTGCCAGTAGCCGCCCCCGGGACAGGGGTACGATGAACACTGAAGCTTTCTTT. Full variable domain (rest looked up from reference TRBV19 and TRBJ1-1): DGGITQSPKYLFRKEGQNVTLSCEQNLNHDAMYWYRQDPGQGLRLIYYSQIVNDFQKGDIAEGYSVSREKKESFPLTVTSAQKNPTAFYLCASSRPRDRGTMNTEAFFGQGTRLTVV.

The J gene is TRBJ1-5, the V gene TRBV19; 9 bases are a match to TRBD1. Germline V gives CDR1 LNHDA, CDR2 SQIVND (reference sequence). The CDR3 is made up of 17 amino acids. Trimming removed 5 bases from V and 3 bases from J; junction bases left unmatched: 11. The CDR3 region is CASSSEPGTGLNQPQHF. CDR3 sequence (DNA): TGTGCCAGTAGTTCCGAACCCGGGACAGGGCTCAATCAGCCCCAGCATTTT.

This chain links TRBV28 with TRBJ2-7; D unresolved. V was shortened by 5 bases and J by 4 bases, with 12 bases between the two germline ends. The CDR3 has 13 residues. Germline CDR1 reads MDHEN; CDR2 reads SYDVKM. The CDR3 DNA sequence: TGTGCCAGCAGTCCCCAGCGAGTTTACGAGCAGTACTTC. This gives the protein CASSPQRVYEQYF.

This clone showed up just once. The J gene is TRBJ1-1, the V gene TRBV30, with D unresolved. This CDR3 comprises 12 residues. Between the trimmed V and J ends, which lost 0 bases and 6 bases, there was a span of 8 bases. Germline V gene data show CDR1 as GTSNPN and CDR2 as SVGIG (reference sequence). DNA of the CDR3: TGTGCCTGGAGTGTTACTGGTGCTGAAGCTTTCTTT. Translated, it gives CAWSVTGAEAFF.

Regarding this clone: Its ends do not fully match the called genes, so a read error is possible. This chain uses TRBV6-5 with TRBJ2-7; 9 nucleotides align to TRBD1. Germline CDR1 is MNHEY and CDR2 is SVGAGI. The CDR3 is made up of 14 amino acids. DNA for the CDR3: TGTGCCACTCTGGGACAGGGATGGTCCTCCGAGCAGTACTTC. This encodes CATLGQGWSSEQYF.

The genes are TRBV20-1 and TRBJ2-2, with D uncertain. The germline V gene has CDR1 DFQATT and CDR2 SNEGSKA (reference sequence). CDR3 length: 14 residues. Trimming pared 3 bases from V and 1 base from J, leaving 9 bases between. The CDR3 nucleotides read TGCAGTGCTAGTGACACGATGAACACCGGGGAGCTGTTTTTT. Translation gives CSASDTMNTGELFF.

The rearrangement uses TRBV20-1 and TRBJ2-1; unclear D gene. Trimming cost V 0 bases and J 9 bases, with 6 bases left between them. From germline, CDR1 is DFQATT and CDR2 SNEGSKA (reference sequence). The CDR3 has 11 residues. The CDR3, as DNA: TGCAGTGCTAGAGATCATAGTGAGCAGTTCTTC. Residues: CSARDHSEQFF.

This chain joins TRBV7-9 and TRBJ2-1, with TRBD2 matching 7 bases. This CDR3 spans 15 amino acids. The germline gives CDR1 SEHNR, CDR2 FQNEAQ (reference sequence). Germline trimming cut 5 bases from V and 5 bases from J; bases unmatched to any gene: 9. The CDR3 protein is CASSEASGLNNEQFF. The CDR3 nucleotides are TGTGCCAGCAGCGAGGCTAGCGGCCTGAACAATGAGCAGTTCTTC. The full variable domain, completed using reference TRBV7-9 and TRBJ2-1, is DTGVSQNPRHKITKRGQNVTFRCDPISEHNRLYWYRQTLGQGPEFLTYFQNEAQLEKSRLLSDRFSAERPKGSFSTLEIQRTEQGDSAMYLCASSEASGLNNEQFFGPGTRLTVL.

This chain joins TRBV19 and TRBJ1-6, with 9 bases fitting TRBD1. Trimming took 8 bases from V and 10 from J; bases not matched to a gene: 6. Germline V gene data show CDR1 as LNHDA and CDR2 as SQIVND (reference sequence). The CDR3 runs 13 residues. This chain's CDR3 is CASGQGSGSPLHF. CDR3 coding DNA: TGTGCCAGTGGACAGGGGTCGGGCTCACCCCTCCACTTT.

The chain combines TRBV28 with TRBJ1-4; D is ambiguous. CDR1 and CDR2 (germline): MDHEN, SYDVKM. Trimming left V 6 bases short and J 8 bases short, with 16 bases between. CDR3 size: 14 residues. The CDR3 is CASSSLWGEEKLFF. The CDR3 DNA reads TGTGCCAGCAGCTCCCTATGGGGAGAGGAAAAACTGTTTTTT.

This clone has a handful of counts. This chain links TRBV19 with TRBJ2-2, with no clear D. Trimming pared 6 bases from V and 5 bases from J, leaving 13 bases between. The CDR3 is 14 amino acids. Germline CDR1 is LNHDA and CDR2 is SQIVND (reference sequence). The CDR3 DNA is TGTGCCAGTAGAACACCAGGAGAGACCGGGGAGCTGTTTTTT. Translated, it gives CASRTPGETGELFF.

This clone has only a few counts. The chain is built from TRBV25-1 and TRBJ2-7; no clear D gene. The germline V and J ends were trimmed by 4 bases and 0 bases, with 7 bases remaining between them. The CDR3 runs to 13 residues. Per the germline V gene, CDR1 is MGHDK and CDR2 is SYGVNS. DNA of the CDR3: TGTGCCAGCAGTGGATTTAGCTCCTACGAGCAGTACTTC. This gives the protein CASSGFSSYEQYF.

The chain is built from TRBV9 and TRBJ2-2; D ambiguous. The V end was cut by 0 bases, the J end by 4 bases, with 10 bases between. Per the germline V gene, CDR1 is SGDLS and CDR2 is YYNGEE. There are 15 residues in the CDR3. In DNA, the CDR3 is TGTGCCAGCAGCGTAGGAGGAATAACCACCGGGGAGCTGTTTTTT. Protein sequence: CASSVGGITTGELFF.

The CDR3 here is CASSLGGTLRNSPLHF. CDR3 DNA sequence: TGTGCCAGCAGTTTGGGGGGGACACTCAGAAATTCACCCCTCCACTTT. The chain has TRBV27 and TRBJ1-6; tentatively, D is TRBD1 (6 bases). CDR3 length: 16 amino acids. Germline V lookup: CDR1 MNHEY, CDR2 SMNVEV (reference sequence). The V and J ends lost 3 bases and 7 bases respectively, with 16 bases between them.

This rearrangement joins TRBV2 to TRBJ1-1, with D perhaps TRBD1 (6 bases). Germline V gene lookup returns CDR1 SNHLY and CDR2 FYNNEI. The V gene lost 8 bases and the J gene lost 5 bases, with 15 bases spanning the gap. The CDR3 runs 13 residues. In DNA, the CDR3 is TGTGCCAGCGCACTTGTAGGGGGGACTGAAGCTTTCTTT. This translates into CASALVGGTEAFF.

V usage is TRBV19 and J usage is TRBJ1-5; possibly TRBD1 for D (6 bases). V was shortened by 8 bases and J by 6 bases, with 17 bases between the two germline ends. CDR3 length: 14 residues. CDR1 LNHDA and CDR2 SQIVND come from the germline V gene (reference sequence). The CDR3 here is CASAPRGGSQPQHF. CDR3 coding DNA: TGTGCCAGTGCCCCAAGGGGGGGCAGTCAGCCCCAGCATTTT.

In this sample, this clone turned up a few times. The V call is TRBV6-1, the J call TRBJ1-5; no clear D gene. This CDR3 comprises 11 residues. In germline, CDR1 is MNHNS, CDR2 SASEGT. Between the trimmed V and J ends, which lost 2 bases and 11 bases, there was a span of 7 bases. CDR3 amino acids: CASSERGAQHF. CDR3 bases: TGTGCCAGCAGTGAACGGGGAGCCCAGCATTTT.

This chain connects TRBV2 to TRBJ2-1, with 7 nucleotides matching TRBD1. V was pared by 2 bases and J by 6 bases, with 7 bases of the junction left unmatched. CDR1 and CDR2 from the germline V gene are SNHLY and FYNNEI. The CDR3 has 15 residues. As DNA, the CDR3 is TGTGCCAGCAGTGAACAAGGGACAGCTAGCAATGAGCAGTTCTTC. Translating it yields CASSEQGTASNEQFF. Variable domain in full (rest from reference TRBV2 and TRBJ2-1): EPEVTQTPSHQVTQMGQEVILRCVPISNHLYFYWYRQILGQKVEFLVSFYNNEISEKSEIFDDQFSVERPDGSNFTLKIRSTKLEDSAMYFCASSEQGTASNEQFFGPGTRLTVL.

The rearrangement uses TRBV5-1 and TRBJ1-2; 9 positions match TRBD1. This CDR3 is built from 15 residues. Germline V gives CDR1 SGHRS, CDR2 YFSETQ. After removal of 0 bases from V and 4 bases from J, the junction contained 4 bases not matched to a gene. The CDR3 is CASSLGGQGAYGYTF. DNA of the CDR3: TGCGCCAGCAGCTTGGGGGGACAGGGCGCCTATGGCTACACCTTC.